One and the same sample provided the 3 T cell receptor beta chains below, sequenced in a study of cytomegalovirus exposure and HLA in healthy donors. The study ran its PCR with 60 Vbeta and 13 Jbeta primers. Method: immunoSEQ multiplex PCR; TCRdb's copy keeps in-frame clones and lacks some. The table includes about 59,000 clones, more than 80% detected once. Sequencing input: PBMCs. The receptor source for this set is a man aged 25 to 40 in good health and CMV-seropositive.

This clone was detected once. V is TRBV15 and J is TRBJ1-1; a weak D match, TRBD1 (5 bases). CDR3 length equals 14 residues. The V and J ends lost 4 bases and 1 base respectively, with 10 bases between them. The V gene's germline CDR1 is LNHNV and CDR2 YYDKDF (reference sequence). The DNA of the CDR3 is TGTGCCACCAGCACAGGGTTCGCGAACACTGAAGCTTTCTTT. Protein: CATSTGFANTEAFF.

The chain employs TRBV5-1 and TRBJ1-1, with TRBD1 as a possible D gene (5 bases). Germline assignment: CDR1 SGHRS and CDR2 YFSETQ. V lost 0 bases to trimming and J lost 8 bases, with 11 bases between them. The CDR3 consists of 13 residues. The CDR3 loop reads CASSLVGREEAFF. For the CDR3, the DNA is TGCGCCAGCAGCTTGGTGGGCAGGGAAGAAGCTTTCTTT.

In its sample, this clone was seen once. The genes are TRBV18 and TRBJ2-2, with TRBD2 matching 7 bases. The CDR3 contains 16 residues. J lost 2 bases, V lost 1 base, and 4 bases had no gene match. Germline CDR1 KGHSH, CDR2 LQKENI. CDR3 protein: CASSPLLAANTGELFF. The CDR3 coding sequence is TGTGCCAGCTCACCACTCCTAGCGGCAAACACCGGGGAGCTGTTTTTT. Drawing the rest from reference TRBV18 and TRBJ2-2, the complete variable domain is NAGVMQNPRHLVRRRGQEARLRCSPMKGHSHVYWYRQLPEEGLKFMVYLQKENIIDESGMPKERFSAEFPKEGPSILRIQQVVRGDSAAYFCASSPLLAANTGELFFGEGSRLTVL.